A single sample is the source of the 23 T cell receptor beta chains below, sequenced in a study of T-cell memory formation after mild COVID-19 (dated by TCRdb to 2020 to 2022). The library was produced with 5' RACE. TCRdb names Illumina NovaSeq 6000 as the instrument used. Starting from the raw public reads, TCRdb applied fastp trimming at Q25, assembled clones with MiXCR and retained in-frame beta chains. CDR3 protein sequences are deduplicated, and each keeps its most common genes and DNA. The sample table records about 540,000 distinct CDR3 sequences; 20% of these occur just once. The ten largest clones take up 12% of the sample. The material sequenced was PBMCs or a T cell subset sorted from them (not recorded which). All receptors derive from an adult woman who had mild COVID-19 (a few samples of this study predate the infection). The sample titles of this study are shuffled in the database, so cell type and time point are left out; the donor was told from shared clones.

There are a few counts of this clonotype. V is TRBV20-1 and J is TRBJ2-7, with D perhaps matching TRBD1 (5 bases). CDR3 length: 13 amino acids. Germline V lookup: CDR1 DFQATT, CDR2 SNEGSKA (reference sequence). Trimming stripped 2 bases from V and 2 bases from J, with 10 bases between. CDR3 nucleotides: TGCAGTGCTAGACAGGGTGCCGCCTACGAGCAGTACTTC. This encodes CSARQGAAYEQYF.

The chain has TRBV5-1 and TRBJ2-7; 8 positions match TRBD1. CDR1 is SGHRS, CDR2 YFSETQ, per germline. The CDR3 has 13 residues. The junction had 5 bases not matched to a gene; V was cut back by 4 bases and J by 5 bases. Written as DNA, the CDR3 is TGCGCCAGCAGCAGAGACAGGGGCGACGAGCAGTACTTC. Its translation is CASSRDRGDEQYF.

This clonotype was counted a single time. The V gene is TRBV5-1, the J gene TRBJ2-7, with D perhaps assigned TRBD1 or TRBD2 (5 bases each). Germline loops: CDR1 SGHRS, CDR2 YFSETQ. V lost 4 bases, J lost 7 bases, and 9 bases lay in between. CDR3 size: 11 residues. This CDR3 reads CASSGDQEQYF. The DNA for the CDR3 is TGCGCCAGCAGCGGGGACCAGGAGCAGTACTTC.

The rearrangement joins TRBV7-2 to TRBJ2-2, with 10 bases identical to TRBD2. The J segment lost 7 bases and the V segment lost 2 bases, leaving 4 bases of the junction unmatched. The germline V gene encodes CDR1 SGHTA and CDR2 FQGNSA. CDR3 length: 15 residues. The CDR3 here is CASSLTSGTVGELFF. CDR3 bases: TGTGCCAGCAGCTTAACTAGCGGGACGGTCGGGGAGCTGTTTTTT. The whole variable domain, filled in from reference TRBV7-2 and TRBJ2-2, reads GAGVSQSPSNKVTEKGKDVELRCDPISGHTALYWYRQSLGQGLEFLIYFQGNSAPDKSGLPSDRFSAERTGGSVSTLTIQRTQQEDSAVYLCASSLTSGTVGELFFGEGSRLTVL.

This clonotype was found a few times. This chain joins TRBV20-1 and TRBJ2-3; D is uncertain. Trimming took 6 bases from V and 1 from J, leaving 14 bases between them. CDR3 size: 14 residues. Germline CDR1 is DFQATT and CDR2 is SNEGSKA (reference sequence). Written as DNA, the CDR3 is TGCAGTGCGAGTCAAGACGTCCGCACAGATACGCAGTATTTT. The encoded protein is CSASQDVRTDTQYF.

The chain uses TRBV5-4 and TRBJ2-7; 8 bases are shared with TRBD1. Trimming took 2 bases from V and 5 from J; bases not matched to a gene: 9. This CDR3 comprises 15 residues. Germline V gene data show CDR1 as SGHNT and CDR2 as YYREEE (reference sequence). CDR3 nucleotides: TGTGCCAGCAGCTTAACCGGACAGGGTAAGAACGAGCAGTACTTC. It is translated as CASSLTGQGKNEQYF.

This clonotype has only a few counts. This chain links TRBV12-5 with TRBJ2-3; D may be TRBD2 (7 bases). This CDR3 has 15 amino acids. V lost 2 bases and J 5 bases, leaving 14 bases between the germline ends. Germline CDR1 LGHNT, CDR2 FRNRAP. The DNA for the CDR3 is TGTGCTAGTGGTTTGACGGGGGGCGAAAGAGATACGCAGTATTTT. Protein sequence: CASGLTGGERDTQYF.

The gene calls are TRBV7-9 and TRBJ2-7; 7 nucleotides line up with TRBD1. CDR3 size: 13 residues. The germline CDR1 and CDR2 sequences are SEHNR and FQNEAQ (reference sequence). Losses at the gene ends were 5 bases for V and 5 bases for J; bases not matched to a gene: 6. The CDR3 is CASSLTQGDEQYF. The CDR3, as DNA: TGTGCCAGCAGCCTAACGCAGGGGGACGAGCAGTACTTC. Supplemented by reference TRBV7-9 and TRBJ2-7, the full variable domain reads DTGVSQNPRHKITKRGQNVTFRCDPISEHNRLYWYRQTLGQGPEFLTYFQNEAQLEKSRLLSDRFSAERPKGSFSTLEIQRTEQGDSAMYLCASSLTQGDEQYFGPGTRLTVT.

V and J are TRBV7-3 and TRBJ2-1, with unresolved D. V was shortened by 0 bases and J by 2 bases, with 11 bases between the two germline ends. Germline values: CDR1 SGHTA, CDR2 FQGTGA. The CDR3 consists of 16 residues. Written as DNA, the CDR3 is TGTGCCAGCAGCTTAACTGTCCAGACCCCCTACAATGAGCAGTTCTTC. Encoded protein: CASSLTVQTPYNEQFF.

This clonotype was recorded only once. The chain employs TRBV6-2 or TRBV6-3 and TRBJ2-5; D is unclear. Germline CDR1 MNHEY, CDR2 SVGEGT. Between the trimmed V and J ends, which lost 2 bases and 1 base, there was a span of 5 bases. The CDR3 extends over 13 amino acids. The CDR3 region is CASSYEAQETQYF. The CDR3 DNA sequence: TGTGCCAGCAGTTACGAGGCCCAAGAGACCCAGTACTTC.

This clonotype was seen only a few times. This chain links TRBV12-5 with TRBJ2-1; no clear D gene. The V end lost 5 bases, the J end lost 9 bases, and 17 bases lay between the germline ends. The CDR3 loop spans 14 amino acids. Germline V gene lookup returns CDR1 LGHNT and CDR2 FRNRAP. The CDR3, as DNA: TGTGCTAGTGGTCCTACACACGAGTCCCGTGAGCAGTTCTTC. Translation gives CASGPTHESREQFF.

This clonotype was seen just once. This rearrangement joins TRBV2 to TRBJ2-5; TRBD1 is a possible D gene (5 bases). This CDR3 is 13 amino acids long. Germline CDR1 reads SNHLY; CDR2 reads FYNNEI. Trimming removed 7 bases at V and 6 bases at J, with 15 bases between. CDR3 in amino acids: CASIGKRGQTQYF. The CDR3 bases are TGTGCCAGCATCGGAAAAAGGGGCCAGACCCAGTACTTC.

This clonotype occurred many times. The CDR3 coding sequence is TGCGCCAGCAGCCGATTCGCACCGGGACTAGCGGGCCGTAGCTCCTACGAGCAGTACTTC. It yields the protein CASSRFAPGLAGRSSYEQYF. The genes are TRBV4-1 and TRBJ2-7; 12 bases align to TRBD2. V trimming: 4 bases; J trimming: 0 bases; junction bases outside the gene matches: 16. The length of the CDR3 is 20 residues. The V gene's germline CDR1 is MGHRA and CDR2 YSYEKL.

The chain joins TRBV5-1 to TRBJ2-1, with TRBD2 matching over 8 bases. Germline loops: CDR1 SGHRS, CDR2 YFSETQ. The V segment lost 0 bases and the J segment 7 bases; nucleotides outside the gene matches: 3. The CDR3 consists of 14 residues. The CDR3 spells CASSLDGGVNEQFF. CDR3 in DNA: TGCGCCAGCAGCTTGGACGGGGGGGTGAATGAGCAGTTCTTC.

In its sample, this clonotype was seen a few times. The genes are TRBV6-5 and TRBJ1-1; unclear D gene. Germline assignment: CDR1 MNHEY and CDR2 SVGAGI. This CDR3 comprises 16 residues. V lost 2 bases, J lost 3 bases, and 16 bases lay in between. The CDR3 here is CASSYIPQAGDTEAFF. The CDR3 DNA is TGTGCCAGCAGTTACATCCCCCAGGCCGGGGACACTGAAGCTTTCTTT.

This chain connects TRBV5-4 to TRBJ2-2, with D possibly being TRBD2 (7 bases). Looked up from germline, CDR1 is SGHNT and CDR2 is YYREEE (reference sequence). CDR3 length equals 15 residues. V was clipped by 5 bases and J by 3 bases, with 14 bases between them. This CDR3 is CASRGAGADTGELFF. The CDR3 nucleotides are TGTGCCAGCAGGGGGGCGGGAGCGGACACCGGGGAGCTGTTTTTT. The full variable domain, with the rest looked up from reference TRBV5-4 and TRBJ2-2, is ETGVTQSPTHLIKTRGQQVTLRCSSQSGHNTVSWYQQALGQGPQFIFQYYREEENGRGNFPPRFSGLQFPNYSSELNVNALELDDSALYLCASRGAGADTGELFFGEGSRLTVL.

In its sample, this clonotype was seen many times. The V gene is TRBV6-5, the J gene TRBJ2-5; D remains unclear. This CDR3 is built from 12 residues. The germline V and J ends were trimmed by 8 bases and 2 bases, with 9 bases remaining between them. From germline, CDR1 is MNHEY and CDR2 SVGAGI. CDR3 sequence (DNA): TGTGCCAGCCGCAAAGGACAAGAGACCCAGTACTTC. This encodes CASRKGQETQYF.

The chain uses TRBV10-3 and TRBJ1-5; D is unclear. The CDR3 has 16 residues. Germline V gene data show CDR1 as ENHRY and CDR2 as SYGVKD. V was cut by 0 bases and J by 7 bases, with 16 bases left in between. As DNA, the CDR3 is TGTGCCATCAGTGAGTCGGTCGGGAGCAGCGGACAGCCCCAGCATTTT. Amino acids: CAISESVGSSGQPQHF.

The CDR3 is CATPAGAQPQHF. Here the CDR3 DNA reads TGTGCCACCCCGGCCGGGGCTCAGCCCCAGCATTTT. V gene TRBV24-1 combines with J gene TRBJ1-5; D is possibly TRBD1 (5 bases). Trimming took 9 bases from V and 6 from J, leaving 11 bases between them. This CDR3 comprises 12 residues. Germline CDR1 reads KGHDR; CDR2 reads SFDVKD.

The table lists this clonotype with a few counts. This sequence joins TRBV6-5 and TRBJ2-1, with 8 bases matching TRBD1. The trim removed 5 bases at V and 8 bases at J, leaving 8 bases unmatched. This CDR3 has 14 residues. Germline CDR1 is MNHEY and CDR2 is SVGAGI. The CDR3 is CASSNPGTGYEQFF. The CDR3 DNA is TGTGCCAGCAGTAATCCCGGGACAGGCTATGAGCAGTTCTTC.

This clonotype was detected a few times. The J gene is TRBJ2-2, the V gene TRBV7-3; 11 nucleotides align to TRBD2. The CDR3 runs 15 residues. Unmatched junction bases numbered 6, after V lost 5 bases and J lost 7 bases. Germline CDR1 reads SGHTA; CDR2 reads FQGTGA. The CDR3 reads CASSPWTSGLGELFF. CDR3 nucleotide sequence: TGTGCCAGCAGCCCGTGGACTAGCGGGCTCGGGGAGCTGTTTTTT.

This clonotype was seen repeatedly, ten times or more. CDR3: CASSQVLYPSYEQYF. As DNA, the CDR3 is TGTGCCAGCAGCCAAGTTCTCTACCCAAGCTACGAGCAGTACTTC. The chain combines TRBV3-1 with TRBJ2-7; D gene unclear. Germline V gene sequence: CDR1 LGHDT, CDR2 YNNKEL (reference sequence). The CDR3 contains 15 residues. Trimming removed 1 base from V and 3 bases from J, with 13 bases in between.

This clonotype was observed a few times. Here the CDR3 DNA reads TGTGCCAGCAGTTTATACCGGGACAGGGTCCACGAGCAGTACTTC. It yields the protein CASSLYRDRVHEQYF. The genes are TRBV27 and TRBJ2-7; 9 bases are a match to TRBD1. The CDR3 spans 15 residues. The ends lost 1 base at V and 5 bases at J; junction bases unmatched: 6. Germline V gene data show CDR1 as MNHEY and CDR2 as SMNVEV (reference sequence).